The 28 T cell receptor beta chains presented below share a single source sample, sequenced in a study of T cell repertoires in cytomegalovirus infection. A single record per CDR3 protein comes from TCRdb applying MiXCR to the reads. The sample lists 100,000 or so distinct CDR3 sequences, about 15% occurring once. The specimen sequenced was PBMCs. These receptors were obtained from a human donor in good health (CMV status not recorded). Some clones in this sample may be carry-over from other donors' samples.

This rearrangement joins TRBV6-2 or TRBV6-3 to TRBJ1-5, with no clear D. Germline CDR1 is MNHEY and CDR2 is SVGEGT. The length of the CDR3 is 15 residues. V lost 5 bases and J lost 6, with 17 bases in between. The CDR3 reads CASSPPLEASQPQHF. The CDR3 nucleotides read TGTGCCAGCAGTCCCCCCTTGGAGGCTTCTCAGCCCCAGCATTTT.

The V gene is TRBV20-1, the J gene TRBJ1-4, with 7 nucleotides matching TRBD1. The CDR3 spans 13 residues. Germline CDR1 and CDR2: DFQATT and SNEGSKA (reference sequence). Trimming removed 1 base from V and 6 bases from J; junction bases left unmatched: 2. This CDR3 is CSARGGTDEKLFF. The CDR3 coding sequence is TGCAGTGCTAGAGGGGGGACAGATGAAAAACTGTTTTTT.

At least ten counts were recorded for this clonotype. The rearrangement uses TRBV6-2 or TRBV6-3 and TRBJ2-3, with D maybe TRBD2 (5 bases). The length of the CDR3 is 15 residues. Germline assignment: CDR1 MNHEY and CDR2 SVGEGT. The ends were cut back, 0 bases at V and 2 bases at J, with 9 bases in the middle. In DNA form, the CDR3 reads TGTGCCAGCAGTTACTCAGAGGGTACCACAGATACGCAGTATTTT. This translates into CASSYSEGTTDTQYF.

The genes are TRBV6-1 and TRBJ2-1; 13 positions agree with TRBD2. Per the germline V gene, CDR1 is MNHNS and CDR2 is SASEGT. V lost 8 bases to trimming and J lost 10 bases; unmatched junction nucleotides: 5. The CDR3 sequence is 13 residues long. For the CDR3, the DNA is TGTGCCAGCTTACTAGCGGGGGGGCAAGAGCAGTTCTTC. The encoded protein is CASLLAGGQEQFF.

As to this clonotype: Mismatch with germline at one junction end may stem from a read error. The rearrangement joins TRBV19 to TRBJ1-2; D ambiguous. This CDR3 spans 14 amino acids. The germline V gene encodes CDR1 LNHDA and CDR2 SQIVND (reference sequence). The CDR3 is CVSSIDPTRDGYTF. As DNA, the CDR3 is TGTGTCAGTAGTATAGATCCGACTCGGGATGGCTACACCTTC.

There are many counts of this clonotype. The CDR3 DNA reads TGTGCCAGCAGCTTAGTAGGGGGTTACACTGAAGCTTTCTTT. It specifies CASSLVGGYTEAFF. This chain uses TRBV7-2 with TRBJ1-1, with a weak D call TRBD1 (6 bases). CDR1 is SGHTA, CDR2 FQGNSA, per germline. This CDR3 has 14 residues. V gave up 1 base and J gave up 3 bases, with 9 bases separating them.

The chain has TRBV29-1 and TRBJ1-5; a weak D match, TRBD1 (6 bases). V was trimmed by 0 bases and J by 9 bases, leaving 12 bases between them. Germline V lookup: CDR1 SQVTM, CDR2 ANQGSEA. The CDR3 is 13 amino acids. CDR3 sequence (DNA): TGCAGCGTTGAAGATTTCGGAGGGGGGCCCCAGCATTTT. Amino acid sequence: CSVEDFGGGPQHF. Filled out from reference TRBV29-1 and TRBJ1-5, the complete variable domain reads SAVISQKPSRDICQRGTSLTIQCQVDSQVTMMFWYRQQPGQSLTLIATANQGSEATYESGFVIDKFPISRPNLTFSTLTVSNMSPEDSSIYLCSVEDFGGGPQHFGDGTRLSIL.

The sample holds many counts of this clonotype. V and J are TRBV7-2 and TRBJ1-5; no reliable D call. V shed 2 bases and J shed 3 bases, with 14 bases lying between them. The CDR3 has 16 amino acids. Germline CDR1 is SGHTA and CDR2 is FQGNSA. The CDR3, as DNA: TGTGCCAGCAGCTTAATGGGGAGCGGCCTCAATCAGCCCCAGCATTTT. Amino acid sequence: CASSLMGSGLNQPQHF.

This clonotype was counted many times. This chain connects TRBV7-2 to TRBJ2-7, with 10 bases that match TRBD1. Germline V gene sequence: CDR1 SGHTA, CDR2 FQGNSA. CDR3 length equals 14 residues. Trimming took 2 bases from V and 4 from J; bases not matched to a gene: 2. Here the CDR3 reads CASSLRGQGYEQYF. CDR3 nucleotide sequence: TGTGCCAGCAGCTTACGGGGACAGGGGTACGAGCAGTACTTC.

This clonotype was recorded a few times. The chain couples TRBV19 to TRBJ1-2; the D is unclear. The V end was cut by 6 bases, the J end by 5 bases, with 10 bases between. The CDR3 sequence is 12 residues long. Looked up from germline, CDR1 is LNHDA and CDR2 is SQIVND (reference sequence). DNA of the CDR3: TGTGCCAGTAGGGGTAACGGATATGGCTACACCTTC. It specifies CASRGNGYGYTF.

This chain uses TRBV20-1 with TRBJ1-1; TRBD1 aligns across 8 bases. V was pared by 3 bases and J by 5 bases, with 5 bases of the junction left unmatched. The CDR3 totals 13 residues. Germline V gene data show CDR1 as DFQATT and CDR2 as SNEGSKA (reference sequence). For the CDR3, the DNA is TGCAGTGCTAGCAGGGGGCGGGGGACTGAAGCTTTCTTT. Translated, it gives CSASRGRGTEAFF.

This chain joins TRBV10-3 and TRBJ1-4; TRBD1 is a possible D gene (5 bases). Germline V gene lookup returns CDR1 ENHRY and CDR2 SYGVKD. This CDR3 region has 14 residues. V was clipped by 0 bases and J by 11 bases, with 13 bases between them. The CDR3 loop is CAISESSGRDKLFF. CDR3 nucleotides: TGTGCCATCAGTGAGTCTTCAGGGCGGGATAAACTGTTTTTT.

J is TRBJ2-1 and V is TRBV7-2; 14 nucleotides match TRBD2. CDR1 is SGHTA, CDR2 FQGNSA, per germline. CDR3 length equals 15 residues. V lost 1 base and J lost 7; bases outside the gene matches: 0. The CDR3 sequence is CASSLGLAGGNEQFF. CDR3 coding DNA: TGTGCCAGCAGCTTAGGACTAGCGGGGGGGAATGAGCAGTTCTTC. Looking up the rest from reference TRBV7-2 and TRBJ2-1 gives the full variable domain: GAGVSQSPSNKVTEKGKDVELRCDPISGHTALYWYRQSLGQGLEFLIYFQGNSAPDKSGLPSDRFSAERTGGSVSTLTIQRTQQEDSAVYLCASSLGLAGGNEQFFGPGTRLTVL.

Note on this clonotype: This may arise from a read error, as a much more abundant clone is one base away. The gene calls are TRBV7-9 and TRBJ1-4, with 7 bases aligning to TRBD1. The CDR3 runs to 14 residues. J gave up 8 bases and V 3 bases, and 6 bases lay outside the gene matches. The germline V gene encodes CDR1 SEHNR and CDR2 FQNEAQ (reference sequence). The CDR3 DNA is TGTGCCAGCAGCTTTACAGGGGCGACGGAAAAACTGTTTTTT. Protein: CASSFTGATEKLFF. Full variable domain (outside the CDR3, taken from reference TRBV7-9 and TRBJ1-4): DTGVSQNPRHKITKRGQNVTFRCDPISEHNRLYWYRQTLGQGPEFLTYFQNEAQLEKSRLLSDRFSAERPKGSFSTLEIQRTEQGDSAMYLCASSFTGATEKLFFGSGTQLSVL.

The gene calls are TRBV18 and TRBJ2-7; tentatively, D is TRBD2 (5 bases). The germline gives CDR1 KGHSH, CDR2 LQKENI. The CDR3 covers 16 residues. V lost 1 base and J 0 bases, leaving 13 bases between the germline ends. The CDR3 region has the DNA TGTGCCAGCTCACCACAAGGACTTTATGCCTCCTACGAGCAGTACTTC. This translates into CASSPQGLYASYEQYF.

J is TRBJ1-2 and V is TRBV20-1; maybe TRBD1 (5 bases). The ends were cut back, 2 bases at V and 1 base at J, with 11 bases in the middle. This CDR3 is 14 amino acids long. Germline assignment: CDR1 DFQATT and CDR2 SNEGSKA (reference sequence). The DNA of the CDR3 is TGCAGTGCTAGATTCCCGGGGGGTAACTATGGCTACACCTTC. The encoded protein is CSARFPGGNYGYTF.

This clonotype was counted at least ten times. The chain uses TRBV7-2 and TRBJ1-1; a weak D match, TRBD1 (5 bases). V was cut by 5 bases and J by 11 bases, with 15 bases left in between. Germline V gene data show CDR1 as SGHTA and CDR2 as FQGNSA. The CDR3 loop spans 12 amino acids. This CDR3 reads CASSQDGGVAFF. As DNA, the CDR3 is TGTGCCAGCAGCCAAGACGGGGGGGTGGCTTTCTTT.

Ten or more counts support this clonotype. J is TRBJ2-2 and V is TRBV11-2, with D uncertain. The germline V and J ends were trimmed by 3 bases and 1 base, with 9 bases remaining between them. CDR1 and CDR2 (germline): SGHAT, FQNNGV. This CDR3 region has 15 residues. The CDR3 is CASSLHQQNTGELFF. Here the CDR3 DNA reads TGTGCCAGCAGCTTGCATCAGCAGAACACCGGGGAGCTGTTTTTT.

V gene TRBV7-2 combines with J gene TRBJ1-1; 9 bases align to TRBD1. The CDR3 length is 16 residues. The V gene end was trimmed by 5 bases and the J gene end by 1 base; junction bases not matched to a gene: 8. Per the germline V gene, CDR1 is SGHTA and CDR2 is FQGNSA. CDR3 loop: CASSLLPGQGNTEAFF. CDR3 nucleotide sequence: TGTGCCAGCAGCCTTCTCCCGGGACAGGGGAACACTGAAGCTTTCTTT.

The J gene is TRBJ2-5, the V gene TRBV28, with D perhaps TRBD1 (6 bases). The germline V gene has CDR1 MDHEN and CDR2 SYDVKM. V was shortened by 3 bases and J by 8 bases, with 16 bases between the two germline ends. CDR3 length: 14 residues. CDR3 sequence reads: CASSFRTAAVTQYF. For the CDR3, the DNA is TGTGCCAGCAGTTTCAGGACAGCGGCAGTAACCCAGTACTTC.

This clonotype was detected a few times. The gene calls are TRBV20-1 and TRBJ2-3; TRBD2 is a possible D gene (5 bases). CDR1 and CDR2 (germline): DFQATT, SNEGSKA (reference sequence). The V and J ends lost 0 bases and 5 bases respectively, with 21 bases between them. There are 17 residues in the CDR3. CDR3 amino acids: CSARDRALSFRGDTQYF. The CDR3, as DNA: TGCAGTGCTAGAGATAGAGCCCTGAGTTTTCGGGGAGATACGCAGTATTTT.

This clonotype was observed many times. The chain carries TRBV7-2 and TRBJ2-5; TRBD2 agrees at 8 bases. From germline, CDR1 is SGHTA and CDR2 FQGNSA. The CDR3 has 16 amino acids. With 5 bases clipped from V and 1 base from J, the junction kept 9 bases outside the gene matches. The CDR3 reads CASSLSGGRGQETQYF. For the CDR3, the DNA is TGTGCCAGCAGCCTCTCGGGGGGGCGGGGCCAAGAGACCCAGTACTTC.

This clonotype has only a few counts. V and J are TRBV5-4 and TRBJ2-3, with 12 nucleotides matching TRBD2. This CDR3 spans 14 amino acids. With 7 bases clipped from V and 6 bases from J, the junction kept 6 bases outside the gene matches. The germline V gene has CDR1 SGHNT and CDR2 YYREEE (reference sequence). In DNA, the CDR3 is TGTGCCAGCTACCTAGCGGGGGGGCCGGATACGCAGTATTTT. Encoded protein: CASYLAGGPDTQYF.

V gene TRBV18 combines with J gene TRBJ1-5, with D perhaps TRBD1 (6 bases). The CDR3 loop spans 13 amino acids. Trimming took 3 bases from V and 7 from J, leaving 10 bases between them. CDR1 and CDR2 (germline): KGHSH, LQKENI. The CDR3 is CASSPAGDQPQHF. CDR3 DNA: TGTGCCAGCTCACCGGCAGGGGACCAGCCCCAGCATTTT.

This clonotype appeared many times. The rearrangement uses TRBV7-8 and TRBJ1-2, with a possible D match to TRBD1 (6 bases). V lost 2 bases, J lost 4 bases, and 14 bases lay in between. In germline, CDR1 is SGHVS, CDR2 FQNEAQ. The CDR3 extends over 15 amino acids. CDR3 DNA sequence: TGTGCCAGCAGCTTATCTGGGGGCGACTCCTATGGCTACACCTTC. It encodes CASSLSGGDSYGYTF.

The sample holds a few counts of this clonotype. The chain couples TRBV15 to TRBJ2-7; a weak D match, TRBD2 (6 bases). Trimming cost V 0 bases and J 1 base, with 16 bases left between them. Germline V lookup: CDR1 LNHNV, CDR2 YYDKDF (reference sequence). The CDR3 runs to 17 residues. CDR3 residues: CATSRDGRTLRSYEQYF. The CDR3 nucleotides are TGTGCCACCAGCAGAGATGGGAGGACACTTCGATCCTACGAGCAGTACTTC. The complete variable domain, with remaining parts taken from reference TRBV15 and TRBJ2-7, reads DAMVIQNPRYQVTQFGKPVTLSCSQTLNHNVMYWYQQKSSQAPKLLFHYYDKDFNNEADTPDNFQSRRPNTSFCFLDIRSPGLGDTAMYLCATSRDGRTLRSYEQYFGPGTRLTVT.

This clonotype was counted ten times or more. The chain carries TRBV7-2 and TRBJ2-7; TRBD2 matches 10 bases. CDR1 and CDR2 from the germline V gene are SGHTA and FQGNSA. The CDR3 sequence is 18 residues long. V trimming: 5 bases; J trimming: 2 bases; junction bases outside the gene matches: 15. The CDR3 DNA follows: TGTGCCAGCAGCATTAACGTAGCGGGGGGCGGGTCTACCTACGAGCAGTACTTC. Translation: CASSINVAGGGSTYEQYF.

This clonotype has more than one count but fewer than ten. This chain uses TRBV7-3 with TRBJ2-3, with 14 bases aligning to TRBD2. V was pared by 5 bases and J by 3 bases, with 7 bases of the junction left unmatched. The germline V gene encodes CDR1 SGHTA and CDR2 FQGTGA. CDR3 size: 17 residues. CDR3 nucleotide sequence: TGTGCCAGCAGCGCCGCGACTAGCGGGGGGGGTACAGATACGCAGTATTTT. Translating gives CASSAATSGGGTDTQYF.